A selection of T cell receptor beta chains follows, all from one sample in a study of OX40 agonist ivuxolimab in advanced cancers. Data came from immunoSEQ multiplex PCR; TCRdb stores just in-frame clones and leaves some out. The sample includes 80,000 to 100,000 clones, roughly 87% of them seen just once. The sequencing used CD4+ or CD8+ T cells sorted from blood, collected in a trial of the OX40 agonist ivuxolimab. The receptor source for this set is an adult with an advanced solid tumor such as melanoma, head and neck, liver or kidney cancer. The CDR3 runs from the conserved cysteine through the conserved F or W. A D gene is named only where the DNA matches it firmly. A clone size is listed for some rows: how often the clone was seen (once, few, many), or a class if it is expanded.

D gene,V gene,clone size,J gene,CDR3 DNA,CDR3 protein
.,TRBV11-3,.,TRBJ2-2,TGTGCCAGCAGCTTGGGCCACGCGAACACCGGGGAGCTGTTTTTT,CASSLGHANTGELFF
.,TRBV10-3,.,TRBJ2-4,TGTGCCATCAGTCAGGGAGCCCGAGATAGGGCCAAAAACATTCAGTACTTC,CAISQGARDRAKNIQYF
.,TRBV6-6,.,TRBJ1-1,TGTGCCAGCAGCCAAGCTCGGGGCACTGAAGCTTTCTTT,CASSQARGTEAFF
.,TRBV6-1,.,TRBJ1-5,TGTGCCAGCAGTGAATATGGGACCCCTCTCCTCCCGCAGCCCCAGCATTTT,CASSEYGTPLLPQPQHF
.,TRBV18,once,TRBJ2-3,TGTGCCAGCTCAGCGAGCGGGACATCGGGGACAGATACGCAGTATTTT,CASSASGTSGTDTQYF
.,TRBV5-5,.,TRBJ2-5,TGTGCCAGCAGCTCGACCCCCGGGGGACAAGAGACCCAGTACTTC,CASSSTPGGQETQYF
.,TRBV18,.,TRBJ1-4,TGTGCCAGCTCACCCAACCCGACAGGACCAAATGAAAAACTGTTTTTT,CASSPNPTGPNEKLFF
.,TRBV27,.,TRBJ1-2,TGTGCCAGCCGCTCGGCAGGGGTCTATGGCTACACCTTC,CASRSAGVYGYTF
.,TRBV11-3,once,TRBJ2-7,TGTGCCAGCAGCCTCAATACGGGGGGCTTTGCCGACGAGCAGTACTTC,CASSLNTGGFADEQYF
.,TRBV19,.,TRBJ2-5,TGTGCCAGTAGTATAAAAGGAGAATCCCAAGAGACCCAGTACTTC,CASSIKGESQETQYF
.,TRBV18,.,TRBJ2-1,TGTGCCAGCTCACCACTCTCAGGGGGGGCAGGGAATGAGCAGTTCTTC,CASSPLSGGAGNEQFF
.,TRBV21-1,once,TRBJ2-7,TGTGCCAGCAGCAGAGATGGGGGGCAGGGAAGGTACGAGCAGTACTTC,CASSRDGGQGRYEQYF
.,TRBV9,.,TRBJ2-1,TGTGCCAGCAGCGCCCGCCCGGACGATTACAATGAGCAGTTCTTC,CASSARPDDYNEQFF
TRBD2,TRBV4-1,.,TRBJ2-2,TGCGCCAGCAGCCACGGACTAGCGGGGGTCGGAAGCGGGGAGCTGTTTTTT,CASSHGLAGVGSGELFF
.,TRBV10-3,.,TRBJ1-1,TGTGCCATTTCCGTCCGAGGGGGAGACACTGAAGCTTTCTTT,CAISVRGGDTEAFF
TRBD1,TRBV6-1,.,TRBJ1-6,TGTGCCAGCAGTGACAGGGGGCTAGATAATTCACCCCTCCACTTT,CASSDRGLDNSPLHF
TRBD2,TRBV7-2,.,TRBJ2-6,TGTGCCGCCCGCGGGGGGGAATTGCGAGGGGCCAACGTCCTGACTTTC,CAARGGELRGANVLTF
TRBD1,TRBV11-3,.,TRBJ1-1,TGTGCCAGCAGCCGCAGCCGACAGGGAGGAACTGAAGCTTTCTTT,CASSRSRQGGTEAFF
.,TRBV5-8,.,TRBJ1-1,TGTGCCAGCAGCTTGGACACTGAAGCTTTCTTT,CASSLDTEAFF
.,TRBV27,.,TRBJ2-5,TGTGCCAGCAGTTTAGGGGGGGGCCCCGGGACCCAGTACTTC,CASSLGGGPGTQYF
.,TRBV6-1,.,TRBJ2-7,TGTGCCAGCAGTGATACGGGGGTTGCCTACGAGCAGTACTTC,CASSDTGVAYEQYF
.,TRBV19,.,TRBJ2-2,TGTGCCAGTAGTGAGGCGGCAGACACCGGGGAGCTGTTTTTT,CASSEAADTGELFF